This T cell receptor (beta chain) is from a study of blood T cells in healthy people across ages. Sample-barcoded 5' priming and a J-beta primer mix drove a second PCR of about 6 to 12 cycles. Each cDNA molecule was tagged by a template-switch adaptor with 12 random nucleotides. TCRdb used MiXCR to reprocess the 5' RACE reads, holding one entry per CDR3 protein. The sample records about 2 million distinct CDR3 sequences, around 50% being singletons. Broader study findings: Higher diversity, along with more naive CD4+ cells, distinguished long-lived donors from aged donors.

J was trimmed by 6 bases and V by 5 bases; bases with no gene match: 7. CDR1 is SGHTA and CDR2 is FQGNSA in the germline V gene. The CDR3 has 14 residues. This clonotype was found a few times. What it recognizes is unknown. The clonotype comes from a woman aged 40 to 50 in good health. The V gene is TRBV7-2, the J gene TRBJ2-4; TRBD1 matches at 7 bases. Specimen: blood. CDR3: CASSIDRAVNIQYF. For the CDR3, the DNA is TGTGCCAGCAGCATCGACAGGGCAGTAAACATTCAGTACTTC.